These T cell receptor beta chains were read from a single sample in a study of Ad26.COV2.S vaccination and SARS-CoV-2 variants. Method: immunoSEQ multiplex PCR; TCRdb's copy keeps in-frame clones and lacks some. The data show just over 350,000 clones, 85% seen once. The sequences come from peripheral blood, collected in a trial of Ad26.COV2.S vaccine versus placebo. The receptors come from a person aged 18 to 59 who received the Ad26.COV2.S COVID-19 vaccine or a placebo. The CDR3 runs from the conserved cysteine through the conserved F or W.

v_call	cdr3_aa
TRBV24-1	CATSEPTGVDTGELFF
TRBV9	CASSVAVKSETQYF
TRBV5-1	CASRTELRTMNNEQFF
TRBV7-9	CASSLRVGETQYF
TRBV6-5	CASRQTSGRVVFF
TRBV9	CASSSWTGALDTQYF
TRBV7-2	CASSLAPHGQPQHF
TRBV7-8	CASSSWVNQETQYF
TRBV3-1/TRBV3-2	CASSQLGGDNEQFF
TRBV30	CAWSEWDSNEKLFF
TRBV3-1/TRBV3-2	CASSPGGDSTTGELFF
TRBV24-1	CATSDSGDGNYEQYF
TRBV5-1	CASSTGVGGTPYEQYF
TRBV30	CAWEAGGTDTQYF
TRBV19	CASSRGISDPMFSYEQYF
TRBV7-9	CASSLLGNTGELFF
TRBV10-3	CAISETKNTEAFF
TRBV6-1	CASSEGLAYEQYF
TRBV27	CASTPRAGETYNEQFF
TRBV5-4	CASSFGTGGGRETQYF